Listed here is a single T cell receptor beta chain. This clonotype has a handful of counts. There is no known antigen for this receptor. One base away there is no much larger clone; base qualities are not given. Library preparation was by 5' RACE. Sequencing was performed on an Illumina HiSeq 2500. A second 7 to 11 cycle PCR used a sample-barcoded 5' primer and a J-beta primer mix. A unique molecular identifier was introduced onto each TCR beta cDNA molecule by a template-switch 5' adaptor carrying 12 random nucleotides. Each sample yielded at least 2.5 million CDR3-containing paired-end reads. First-strand cDNA was synthesized from all RNA with the Mint cDNA synthesis kit, primed by a TRBC-specific oligonucleotide. All cDNA was treated with uracil-DNA glycosylase and then went through a first 18-cycle PCR with the universal primers M1SS and BC2_uni_R. The study's processing was this. For normalization, 1 million high-quality reads were randomly selected from each sample, with every read carrying a distinct molecular identifier. Reads with shared molecular identifiers were discarded instead of being binned into consensus sequences. MiTCR, with a Q25 quality threshold and the strictest error-elimination algorithm, was used for CDR3 identification, clonotype clustering and error correction. A nonparametric unseen species model with Euler transformation was used to estimate lower-bound total TCR beta diversity. The public reads were reanalyzed by TCRdb: fastp trimming at Q25, MiXCR alignment, in-frame beta chains only. Each entry merges the rows of one CDR3 protein and shows their most common DNA and genes. TCRdb assigned the V and J calls; the authors' analysis was not used. The sample table shows around 710,000 distinct CDR3 sequences, and roughly 43% are seen once. The ten most abundant clones make up roughly 19% of the sample.

The data belong to a study of blood T cells in healthy people across ages (dated by TCRdb to between 2015 and 2016). In terms of the full investigation: In model experiments, template switching captured roughly one uniquely barcoded TCR beta cDNA molecule for every two T cells. To avoid experimental bias, donors of different ages were distributed randomly across sequencing lanes. Using deep sequencing normalized with unique cDNA molecular identifiers, the study measured how TCR beta repertoire diversity changes with age. Using the same blood draw, the study looked at two additional independent replicas of 1 million unique cDNA reads for two donors, one aged 18 to 29 and the other aged 80 or older. The donors were divided into four age groups: young (average around 17 years), middle-aged (almost 40), aged (under 70) and long-lived (about 90). What the study reported, not specific to this receptor: Observed TCR beta diversity per million T cells fell roughly linearly with age, and a significant reduction was already apparent by age around 39. Since profiling was done on bulk unsorted PBMCs, naive and antigen-experienced compartments could not be conclusively compared. Because donor CMV infection status was unknown, age-related changes in expanded clonotypes were potentially confounded. Total diversity estimates from one million sequenced T cells were considered lower bounds and underestimates. Compared with the aged group, the long-lived group had more naive CD4+ T cells, fewer expanded clones and increased TCR diversity, suggesting age selection. A strong correlation was found between observed TCR beta diversity and the percentage of naive T cells measured by flow cytometry.

Clipping removes 5 bases from V and 3 bases from J, with 6 as the unmatched junction base count. As encoded in the germline V gene (reference sequence), CDR1 is DFQATT while CDR2 is SNEGSKA. The CDR3 has 13 amino acids, counting the end cysteine and phenylalanine. The sequence is cut down to CDR3 DNA, 39 bases in frame from base 1. Donors were 39 systemically healthy Caucasian individuals from Russia aged roughly 6 to 90 years. Approximately 11 milliliters of peripheral blood were drawn from each donor into EDTA-treated Vacutainer tubes. Ficoll-Paque density-gradient centrifugation was used to isolate PBMCs, with at least 6 million per sample. Total RNA was extracted from PBMCs with Trizol reagent, with at least 5.5 micrograms obtained per sample. The percentages of naive CD45RAhigh/CD27high T cells were determined by flow cytometry on a PBMC aliquot from every donor.

The TCR originated in an older woman in good health. The sample comprised blood. Recombination linked TRBV20-1 to TRBJ2-7, and TRBD2 aligns with 8 junction nucleotides. This receptor has the CDR3 CSAWRAGDYEQYF. The DNA reads TGCAGTGCTTGGAGAGCGGGGGACTACGAGCAGTACTTC.